These T cell receptor beta chains were read from a single sample in a study of CD8+CD57+ T cells in acquired aplastic anemia. Using its own MiXCR run on the reads, TCRdb lists one record per CDR3 protein. The table has 190,000 or so distinct CDR3 sequences, over 40% seen once. The sample comprised sorted CD4+, CD8+, or CD8+CD57+ T cells (not recorded which) from PBMCs. Receptors were obtained from a human donor with aplastic anemia. The CDR3 runs from the conserved cysteine through the conserved F or W. A D gene is named only where the DNA matches it firmly. Where a row states a size, it is once, few, many or the class of an expanded clone; other rows omit it.

>TRBD1|TRBJ2-5|NA|TRBV15|13
TGTGCCACCAGCAGTGGACAGGGGTTGACCCAGTACTTC
CATSSGQGLTQYF
>TRBD1|TRBJ1-2|NA|TRBV19|12
TGTGCCAGCATACAGGGGCGGGAAGGCTACACCTTC
CASIQGREGYTF
>TRBD1|TRBJ2-3|many|TRBV5-1|16
TGCGCCAGCAGCTCCGGACAGGTGGGAAACACAGATACGCAGTATTTT
CASSSGQVGNTDTQYF
>TRBD1|TRBJ2-5|NA|TRBV5-1|16
TGCGCCAGCAGCTCCGGGACAGGTAGGGCGCAAGAGACCCAGTACTTC
CASSSGTGRAQETQYF
>NA|TRBJ1-1|NA|TRBV12-3/TRBV12-4|14
TGTGCCAGCAGTGGCGGACAGAAGAACACTGAAGCTTTCTTT
CASSGGQKNTEAFF
>NA|TRBJ2-1|NA|TRBV13|14
TGTGCCAGCAGCGAGAACCTGCAGGGATCCGAGCAGTTCTTC
CASSENLQGSEQFF
>TRBD1|TRBJ1-6|few|TRBV20-1|13
TGCAGTGCTCACGGGACAGTTAATTCACCCCTCCACTTT
CSAHGTVNSPLHF
>NA|TRBJ2-3|once|TRBV5-2|16
TGTGCCAGCAGCGAAACTAGCGGGCGCTCCACAGATACGCAGTATTTT
CASSETSGRSTDTQYF
>NA|TRBJ2-7|many|TRBV7-2|15
TGTGCCAGCAGCTCGTTGACTCTCCGGAACTACGAGCAGTACTTC
CASSSLTLRNYEQYF
>TRBD1|TRBJ1-2|once|TRBV10-3|14
TGTGCCATCAGTCTAACAGGGGATAGCTATGGCTACACCTTC
CAISLTGDSYGYTF
>TRBD2|TRBJ2-3|NA|TRBV11-2|15
TGTGCCAGCAGCACAAGCGGGGTGAGCACAGATACGCAGTATTTT
CASSTSGVSTDTQYF
>NA|TRBJ1-2|NA|TRBV10-3|14
TGTGCCGTCAGTGAGTCTGTGACAGACTATGGCTACACCTTC
CAVSESVTDYGYTF
>NA|TRBJ2-7|NA|TRBV15|14
TGTGCCACCAGCAGCCTCGGACAGTTCTACGAGCAGTACTTC
CATSSLGQFYEQYF